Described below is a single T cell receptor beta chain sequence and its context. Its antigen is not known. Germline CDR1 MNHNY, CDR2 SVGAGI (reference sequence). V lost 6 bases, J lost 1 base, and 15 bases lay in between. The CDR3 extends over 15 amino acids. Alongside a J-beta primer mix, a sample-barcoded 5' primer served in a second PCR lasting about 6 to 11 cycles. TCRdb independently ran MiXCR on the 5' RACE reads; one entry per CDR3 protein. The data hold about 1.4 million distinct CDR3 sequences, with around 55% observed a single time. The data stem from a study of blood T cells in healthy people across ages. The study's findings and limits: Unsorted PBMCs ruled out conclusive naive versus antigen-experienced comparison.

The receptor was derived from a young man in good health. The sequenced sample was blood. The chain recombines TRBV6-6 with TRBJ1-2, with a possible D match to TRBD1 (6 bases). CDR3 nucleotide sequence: TGTGCCAGCAGCACCCCGGGGGGCGATAACTATGGCTACACCTTC. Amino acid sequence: CASSTPGGDNYGYTF.